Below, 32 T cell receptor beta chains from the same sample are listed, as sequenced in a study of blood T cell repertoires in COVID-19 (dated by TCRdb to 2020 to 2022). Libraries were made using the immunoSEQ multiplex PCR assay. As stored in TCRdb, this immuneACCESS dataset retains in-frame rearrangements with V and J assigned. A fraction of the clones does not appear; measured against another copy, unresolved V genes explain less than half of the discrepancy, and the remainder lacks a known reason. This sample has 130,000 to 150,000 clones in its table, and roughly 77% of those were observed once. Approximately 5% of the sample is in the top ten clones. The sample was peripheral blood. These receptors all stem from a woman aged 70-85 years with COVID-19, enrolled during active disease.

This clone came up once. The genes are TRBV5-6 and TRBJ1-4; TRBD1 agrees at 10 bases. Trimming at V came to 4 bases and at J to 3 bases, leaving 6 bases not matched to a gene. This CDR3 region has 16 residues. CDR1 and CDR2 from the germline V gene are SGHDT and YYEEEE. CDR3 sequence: CASSLGQGRANEKLFF. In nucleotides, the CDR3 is TGTGCCAGCAGCCTGGGACAGGGGCGGGCTAATGAAAAACTGTTTTTT. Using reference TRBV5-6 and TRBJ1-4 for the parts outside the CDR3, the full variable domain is DAGVTQSPTHLIKTRGQQVTLRCSPKSGHDTVSWYQQALGQGPQFIFQYYEEEERQRGNFPDRFSGHQFPNYSSELNVNALLLGDSALYLCASSLGQGRANEKLFFGSGTQLSVL.

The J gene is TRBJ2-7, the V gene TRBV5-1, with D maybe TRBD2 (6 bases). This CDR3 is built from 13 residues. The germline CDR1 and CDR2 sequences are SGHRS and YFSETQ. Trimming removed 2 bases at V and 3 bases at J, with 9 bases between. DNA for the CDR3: TGCGCCAGCAGCTTTGAGGGAGGCTACGAGCAGTACTTC. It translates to CASSFEGGYEQYF.

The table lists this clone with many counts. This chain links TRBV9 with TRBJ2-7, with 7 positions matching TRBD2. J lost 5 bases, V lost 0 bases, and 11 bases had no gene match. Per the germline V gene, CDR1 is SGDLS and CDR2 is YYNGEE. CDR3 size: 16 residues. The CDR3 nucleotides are TGTGCCAGCAGCGTAGGGGATTCCGGGAGGAGGGACGAGCAGTACTTC. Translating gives CASSVGDSGRRDEQYF.

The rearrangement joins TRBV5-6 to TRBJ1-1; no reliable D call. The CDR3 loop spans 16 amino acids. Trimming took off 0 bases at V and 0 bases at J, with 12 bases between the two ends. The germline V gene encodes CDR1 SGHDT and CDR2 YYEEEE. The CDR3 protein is CASSLEAGKMNTEAFF. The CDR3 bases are TGTGCCAGCAGCTTGGAGGCAGGAAAGATGAACACTGAAGCTTTCTTT. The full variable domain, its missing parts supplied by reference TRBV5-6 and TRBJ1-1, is DAGVTQSPTHLIKTRGQQVTLRCSPKSGHDTVSWYQQALGQGPQFIFQYYEEEERQRGNFPDRFSGHQFPNYSSELNVNALLLGDSALYLCASSLEAGKMNTEAFFGQGTRLTVV.

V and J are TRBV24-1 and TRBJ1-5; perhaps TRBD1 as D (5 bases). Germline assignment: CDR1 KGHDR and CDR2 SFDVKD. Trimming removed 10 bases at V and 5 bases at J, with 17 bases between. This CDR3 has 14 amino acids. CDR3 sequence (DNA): TGTGCCACTAGCCATGGGGGGTCCCATCAGCCCCAGCATTTT. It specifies CATSHGGSHQPQHF.

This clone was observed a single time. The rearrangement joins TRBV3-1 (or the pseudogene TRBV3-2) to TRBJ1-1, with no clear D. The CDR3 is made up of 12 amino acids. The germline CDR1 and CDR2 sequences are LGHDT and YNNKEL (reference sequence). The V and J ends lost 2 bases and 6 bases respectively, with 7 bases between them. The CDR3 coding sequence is TGTGCCAGCAGCCAACCCCGCGCTGAAGCTTTCTTT. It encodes CASSQPRAEAFF.

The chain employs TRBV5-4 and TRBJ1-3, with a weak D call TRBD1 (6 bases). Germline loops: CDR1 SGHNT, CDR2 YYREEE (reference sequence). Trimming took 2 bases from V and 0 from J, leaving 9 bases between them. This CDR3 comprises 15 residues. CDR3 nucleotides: TGTGCCAGCAGCTTCAGGGGTTCCTCTGGAAACACCATATATTTT. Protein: CASSFRGSSGNTIYF.

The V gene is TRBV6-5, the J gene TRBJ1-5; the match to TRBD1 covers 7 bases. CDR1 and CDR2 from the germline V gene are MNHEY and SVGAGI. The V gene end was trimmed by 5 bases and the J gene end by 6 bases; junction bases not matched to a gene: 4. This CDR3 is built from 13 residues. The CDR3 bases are TGTGCCAGCAGTATCCGGGACAGTCAGCCCCAGCATTTT. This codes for CASSIRDSQPQHF.

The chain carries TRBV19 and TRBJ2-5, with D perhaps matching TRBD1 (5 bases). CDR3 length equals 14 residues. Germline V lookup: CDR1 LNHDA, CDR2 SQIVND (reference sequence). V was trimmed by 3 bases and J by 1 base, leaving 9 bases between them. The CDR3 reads CASSMGQVQETQYF. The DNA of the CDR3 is TGTGCCAGTAGTATGGGGCAGGTCCAAGAGACCCAGTACTTC.

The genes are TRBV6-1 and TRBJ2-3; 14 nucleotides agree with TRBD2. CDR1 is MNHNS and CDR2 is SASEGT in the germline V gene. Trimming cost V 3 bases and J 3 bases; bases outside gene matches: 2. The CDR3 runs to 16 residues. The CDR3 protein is CASSETSGGATDTQYF. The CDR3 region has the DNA TGTGCCAGCAGTGAGACTAGCGGGGGGGCGACAGATACGCAGTATTTT.

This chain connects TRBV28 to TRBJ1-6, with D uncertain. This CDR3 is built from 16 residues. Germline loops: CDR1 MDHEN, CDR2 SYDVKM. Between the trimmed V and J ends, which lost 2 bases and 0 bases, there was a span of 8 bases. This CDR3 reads CASSLTPSSYNSPLHF. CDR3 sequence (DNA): TGTGCCAGCAGTTTAACTCCGAGCTCCTATAATTCACCCCTCCACTTT.

This chain's CDR3 is CASTLWGVTEAFF. In DNA, the CDR3 is TGTGCCAGCACCCTATGGGGCGTCACTGAAGCTTTCTTT. The chain has TRBV3-1 (or the pseudogene TRBV3-2) and TRBJ1-1; a possible D gene is TRBD1 (5 bases). The V end was cut by 7 bases, the J end by 4 bases, with 13 bases between. CDR1 and CDR2 from the germline V gene are LGHDT and YNNKEL (reference sequence). The CDR3 spans 13 residues.

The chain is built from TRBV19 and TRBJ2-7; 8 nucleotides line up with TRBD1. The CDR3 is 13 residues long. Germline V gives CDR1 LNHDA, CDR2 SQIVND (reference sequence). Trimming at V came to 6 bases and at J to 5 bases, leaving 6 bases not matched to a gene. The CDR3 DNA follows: TGTGCCAGTAGAGACAGGGGCGGCCACGAGCAGTACTTC. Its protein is CASRDRGGHEQYF.

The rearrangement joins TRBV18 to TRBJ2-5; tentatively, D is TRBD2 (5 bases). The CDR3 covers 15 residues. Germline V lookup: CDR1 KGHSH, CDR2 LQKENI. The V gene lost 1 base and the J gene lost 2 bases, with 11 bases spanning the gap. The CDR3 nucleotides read TGTGCCAGCTCACCACGAGGAGGTTCTCAAGAGACCCAGTACTTC. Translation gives CASSPRGGSQETQYF.

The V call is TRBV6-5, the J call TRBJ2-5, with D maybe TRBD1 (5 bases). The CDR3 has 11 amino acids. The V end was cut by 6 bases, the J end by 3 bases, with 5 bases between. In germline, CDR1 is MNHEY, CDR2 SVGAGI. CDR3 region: CASRDKETQYF. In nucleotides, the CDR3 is TGTGCCAGCAGGGACAAAGAGACCCAGTACTTC.

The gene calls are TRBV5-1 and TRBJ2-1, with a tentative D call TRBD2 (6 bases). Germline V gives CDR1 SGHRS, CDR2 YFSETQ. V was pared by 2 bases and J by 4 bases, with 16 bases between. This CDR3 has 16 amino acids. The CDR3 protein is CASSFGGTDAYNEQFF. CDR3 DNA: TGCGCCAGCAGCTTCGGAGGGACGGACGCTTACAATGAGCAGTTCTTC.

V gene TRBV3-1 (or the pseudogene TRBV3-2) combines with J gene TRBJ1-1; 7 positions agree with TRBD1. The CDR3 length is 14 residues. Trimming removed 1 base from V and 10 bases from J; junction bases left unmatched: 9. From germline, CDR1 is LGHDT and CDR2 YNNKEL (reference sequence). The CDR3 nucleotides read TGTGCCAGCAGCCAAGGGGGCAGGGGGATCGGAGCTTTCTTT. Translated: CASSQGGRGIGAFF.

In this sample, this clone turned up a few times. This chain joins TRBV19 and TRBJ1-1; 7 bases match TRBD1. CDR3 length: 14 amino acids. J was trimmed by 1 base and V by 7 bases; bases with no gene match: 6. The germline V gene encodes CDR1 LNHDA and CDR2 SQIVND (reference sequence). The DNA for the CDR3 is TGTGCCAGTACATCGGGACAGAAGAACACTGAAGCTTTCTTT. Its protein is CASTSGQKNTEAFF.

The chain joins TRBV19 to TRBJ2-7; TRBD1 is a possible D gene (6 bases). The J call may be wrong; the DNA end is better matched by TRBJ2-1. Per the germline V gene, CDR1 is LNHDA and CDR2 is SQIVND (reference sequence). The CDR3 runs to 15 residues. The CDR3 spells CASSMTGRAYNEQFF. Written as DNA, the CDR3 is TGTGCCAGTAGTATGACAGGAAGAGCCTACAATGAGCAGTTCTTC.

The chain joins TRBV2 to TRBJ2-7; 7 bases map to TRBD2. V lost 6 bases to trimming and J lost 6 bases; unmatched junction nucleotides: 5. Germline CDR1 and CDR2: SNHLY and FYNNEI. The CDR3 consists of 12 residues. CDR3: CASRERGAEQYF. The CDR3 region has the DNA TGTGCCAGCAGGGAGCGGGGAGCCGAGCAGTACTTC. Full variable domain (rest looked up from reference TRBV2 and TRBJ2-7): EPEVTQTPSHQVTQMGQEVILRCVPISNHLYFYWYRQILGQKVEFLVSFYNNEISEKSEIFDDQFSVERPDGSNFTLKIRSTKLEDSAMYFCASRERGAEQYFGPGTRLTVT.

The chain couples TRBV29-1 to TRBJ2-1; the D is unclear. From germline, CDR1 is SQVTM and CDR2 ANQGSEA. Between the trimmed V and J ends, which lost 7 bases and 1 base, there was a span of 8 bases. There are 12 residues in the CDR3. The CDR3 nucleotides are TGCAGCGCCGCCCGGTCCTACAATGAGCAGTTCTTC. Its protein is CSAARSYNEQFF.

CDR3 loop: CATSDPGYGTRGGYTF. CDR3 DNA sequence: TGTGCCACCAGTGATCCGGGCTACGGGACGCGGGGAGGCTACACCTTC. The rearrangement joins TRBV24-1 to TRBJ1-2, with a tentative D call TRBD1 (5 bases). Germline CDR1 reads KGHDR; CDR2 reads SFDVKD. The V end was cut by 3 bases, the J end by 8 bases, with 21 bases between. The CDR3 has 16 residues.

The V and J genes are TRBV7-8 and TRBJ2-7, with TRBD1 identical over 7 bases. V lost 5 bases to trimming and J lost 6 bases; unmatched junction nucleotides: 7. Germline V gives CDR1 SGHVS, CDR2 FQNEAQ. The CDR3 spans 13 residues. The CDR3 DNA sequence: TGTGCCAGCAGCGCCCACAGGGGCGGCGAGCAGTACTTC. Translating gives CASSAHRGGEQYF.

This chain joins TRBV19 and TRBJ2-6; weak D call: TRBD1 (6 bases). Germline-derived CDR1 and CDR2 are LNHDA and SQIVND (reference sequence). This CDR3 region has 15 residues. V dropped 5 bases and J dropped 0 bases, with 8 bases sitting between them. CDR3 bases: TGTGCCAGTAGTCGGGACAACTCTGGGGCCAACGTCCTGACTTTC. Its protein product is CASSRDNSGANVLTF.

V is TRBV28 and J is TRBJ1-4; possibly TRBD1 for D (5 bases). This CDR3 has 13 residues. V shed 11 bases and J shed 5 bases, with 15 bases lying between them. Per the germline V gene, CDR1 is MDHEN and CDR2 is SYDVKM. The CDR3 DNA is TGTGCCCTCCGGGGGGTAGGGAATGAAAAACTGTTTTTT. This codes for CALRGVGNEKLFF.

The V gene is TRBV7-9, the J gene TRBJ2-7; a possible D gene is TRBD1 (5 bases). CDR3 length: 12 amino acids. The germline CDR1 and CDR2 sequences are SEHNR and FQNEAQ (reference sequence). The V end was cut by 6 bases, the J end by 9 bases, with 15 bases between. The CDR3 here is CASSSAGSLQYF. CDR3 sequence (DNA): TGTGCCAGCAGTTCCGCAGGGTCACTGCAGTACTTC.

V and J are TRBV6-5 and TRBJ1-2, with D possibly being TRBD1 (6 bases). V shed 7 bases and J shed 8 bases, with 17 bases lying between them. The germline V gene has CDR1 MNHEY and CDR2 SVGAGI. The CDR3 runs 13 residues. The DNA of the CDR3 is TGTGCCAGCACCCCCCAGGCAGGGGAAGGCTACACCTTC. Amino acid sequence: CASTPQAGEGYTF.

The CDR3 DNA is TGTGCCAGTACAACTCGGGGGACCCTCACTGAAGCTTTCTTT. Translated, it gives CASTTRGTLTEAFF. This chain links TRBV19 with TRBJ1-1; possibly TRBD1 for D (5 bases). CDR3 size: 14 residues. Germline V gives CDR1 LNHDA, CDR2 SQIVND (reference sequence). V lost 7 bases and J 4 bases, leaving 16 bases between the germline ends. The variable domain in full, with the rest retrieved from reference TRBV19 and TRBJ1-1, is DGGITQSPKYLFRKEGQNVTLSCEQNLNHDAMYWYRQDPGQGLRLIYYSQIVNDFQKGDIAEGYSVSREKKESFPLTVTSAQKNPTAFYLCASTTRGTLTEAFFGQGTRLTVV.

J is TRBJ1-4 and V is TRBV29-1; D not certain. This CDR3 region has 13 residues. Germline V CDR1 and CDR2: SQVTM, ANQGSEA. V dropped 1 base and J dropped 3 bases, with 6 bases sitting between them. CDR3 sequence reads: CSVEASANEKLFF. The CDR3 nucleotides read TGCAGCGTTGAAGCCAGCGCTAATGAAAAACTGTTTTTT. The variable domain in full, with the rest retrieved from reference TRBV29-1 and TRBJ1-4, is SAVISQKPSRDICQRGTSLTIQCQVDSQVTMMFWYRQQPGQSLTLIATANQGSEATYESGFVIDKFPISRPNLTFSTLTVSNMSPEDSSIYLCSVEASANEKLFFGSGTQLSVL.

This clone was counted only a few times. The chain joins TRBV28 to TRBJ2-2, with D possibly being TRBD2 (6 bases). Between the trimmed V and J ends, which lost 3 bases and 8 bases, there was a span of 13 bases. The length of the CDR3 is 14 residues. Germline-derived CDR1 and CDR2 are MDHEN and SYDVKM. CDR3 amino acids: CASSLGLDFGELFF. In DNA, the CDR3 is TGTGCCAGCAGTTTGGGACTTGACTTTGGGGAGCTGTTTTTT.

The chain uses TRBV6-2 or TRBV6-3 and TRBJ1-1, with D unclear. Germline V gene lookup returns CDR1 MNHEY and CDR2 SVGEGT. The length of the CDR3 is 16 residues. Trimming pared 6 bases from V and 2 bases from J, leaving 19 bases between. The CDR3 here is CASSQNPGIKNTEAFF. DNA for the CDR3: TGTGCCAGCAGCCAAAATCCGGGAATAAAAAACACTGAAGCTTTCTTT.

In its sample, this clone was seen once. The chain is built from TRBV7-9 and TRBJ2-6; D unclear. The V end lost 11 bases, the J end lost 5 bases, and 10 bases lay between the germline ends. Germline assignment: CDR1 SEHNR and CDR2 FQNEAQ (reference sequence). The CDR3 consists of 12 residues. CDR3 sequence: CAGLLWANVLTF. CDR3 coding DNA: TGTGCCGGCCTTCTTTGGGCCAACGTCCTGACTTTC.